The 30 T cell receptor beta chains listed next were all sequenced from one sample in a study of blood T cell repertoires in COVID-19. Profiled with immunoSEQ multiplex PCR; TCRdb holds only in-frame clones, not every one. The sample comprises tens of thousands of clones, approximately 80% of which are singletons, and 8.8% rests with the top ten. Sequencing used peripheral blood. The receptors originated from a man aged 55-75 years with acute or convalescent COVID-19.

V usage is TRBV15 and J usage is TRBJ1-5; D is ambiguous. The CDR3 extends over 13 amino acids. Germline V gene sequence: CDR1 LNHNV, CDR2 YYDKDF (reference sequence). V was shortened by 5 bases and J by 11 bases, with 16 bases between the two germline ends. CDR3 region: CATSLTVREAQHF. CDR3 DNA: TGTGCCACCAGCCTAACCGTGAGGGAGGCCCAGCATTTT.

This clone was detected once. The chain joins TRBV27 to TRBJ2-7; TRBD1 might be the D (6 bases). Trimming removed 5 bases at V and 1 base at J, with 12 bases between. Germline CDR1 and CDR2: MNHEY and SMNVEV (reference sequence). CDR3 length: 14 residues. CDR3 protein: CASSTNRESYEQYF. DNA of the CDR3: TGTGCCAGCAGTACAAACAGGGAATCCTACGAGCAGTACTTC.

The chain employs TRBV6-2 or TRBV6-3 and TRBJ2-1; D perhaps matches TRBD1 (5 bases). The V and J ends lost 7 bases and 0 bases respectively, with 22 bases between them. Germline CDR1 reads MNHEY; CDR2 reads SVGEGT. This CDR3 has 18 residues. CDR3 residues: CASIPNSGRTSSYNEQFF. In DNA form, the CDR3 reads TGTGCCAGCATCCCAAACTCAGGGCGTACGAGCTCCTACAATGAGCAGTTCTTC.

This clone was observed a few times. This chain joins TRBV7-9 and TRBJ1-1; tentative D call: TRBD1 (6 bases). V gave up 10 bases and J gave up 10 bases, with 25 bases separating them. This CDR3 comprises 14 residues. Germline CDR1 is SEHNR and CDR2 is FQNEAQ (reference sequence). CDR3 DNA sequence: TGTGCCACCTCGACAGGACCCTCTTCTGAAGGAGCTTTCTTT. Translation gives CATSTGPSSEGAFF.

This clone has more than one count but fewer than ten. The chain uses TRBV24-1 and TRBJ1-2; 8 nucleotides align to TRBD1. The CDR3 spans 14 residues. Germline V gene data show CDR1 as KGHDR and CDR2 as SFDVKD. V was clipped by 6 bases and J by 6 bases; unmatched bases: 8. The CDR3 DNA reads TGTGCCACCAGTACTATCGGACAGGGCCATGGCTACACCTTC. It is translated as CATSTIGQGHGYTF.

The chain links TRBV30 to TRBJ1-5, with 7 nucleotides matching TRBD1. This CDR3 is 13 amino acids long. After removal of 5 bases from V and 3 bases from J, the junction contained 4 bases not matched to a gene. Looked up from germline, CDR1 is GTSNPN and CDR2 is SVGIG (reference sequence). The CDR3 sequence is CAWARGDNQPQHF. CDR3 DNA sequence: TGTGCCTGGGCCAGGGGGGACAATCAGCCCCAGCATTTT.

The J gene is TRBJ2-7, the V gene TRBV6-5; 9 positions agree with TRBD1. Per germline, CDR1 MNHEY and CDR2 SVGAGI. The CDR3 length is 14 residues. V shed 4 bases, J shed 2 bases, and the junction held 3 bases outside the gene matches. Here the CDR3 reads CASSSRDRAYEQYF. The DNA of the CDR3 is TGTGCCAGCAGTTCCCGGGACAGGGCCTACGAGCAGTACTTC.

The chain employs TRBV11-3 and TRBJ2-7; possibly TRBD2 for D (6 bases). V was cut by 5 bases and J by 7 bases, with 12 bases left in between. The CDR3 sequence is 12 residues long. Germline loops: CDR1 SGHNT, CDR2 YENEEA. The CDR3 DNA is TGTGCCAGCAGCCGTGGGGGGAGGGAGCAGTACTTC. As protein: CASSRGGREQYF.

The genes are TRBV6-6 and TRBJ2-1; 7 bases match TRBD1. The CDR3 is 18 amino acids. CDR1 and CDR2 (germline): MNHNY, SVGAGI (reference sequence). Losses at the gene ends were 5 bases for V and 2 bases for J; bases not matched to a gene: 15. The CDR3 loop reads CASSRSAWGQGAYNEQFF. DNA for the CDR3: TGTGCCAGCAGTAGATCCGCATGGGGGCAGGGGGCCTACAATGAGCAGTTCTTC.

The V and J genes are TRBV27 and TRBJ2-3; 8 nucleotides match TRBD1. The CDR3 totals 15 residues. Trimming took 5 bases from V and 2 from J; bases not matched to a gene: 6. CDR1 and CDR2 (germline): MNHEY, SMNVEV (reference sequence). The CDR3 DNA reads TGTGCCAGCAGTCTACGGACAGGGTACACAGATACGCAGTATTTT. Protein product: CASSLRTGYTDTQYF.

This clone was found once. Here the CDR3 DNA reads TGTGCCACCAGTGATTCAGCGGGAGTATCGGGCAGGGAGACCCAGTACTTC. It translates to CATSDSAGVSGRETQYF. This chain joins TRBV24-1 and TRBJ2-5, with 8 bases identical to TRBD2. The J segment lost 5 bases and the V segment lost 2 bases, leaving 12 bases of the junction unmatched. The germline V gene encodes CDR1 KGHDR and CDR2 SFDVKD. The CDR3 loop spans 17 amino acids.

This clone came up a few times. The chain joins TRBV29-1 to TRBJ2-7; the D is unclear. V was trimmed by 2 bases and J by 0 bases, leaving 8 bases between them. The CDR3 extends over 13 amino acids. The germline V gene encodes CDR1 SQVTM and CDR2 ANQGSEA. The CDR3 DNA reads TGCAGCGTTGAATCGGCGGACTCCTACGAGCAGTACTTC. Translating it yields CSVESADSYEQYF.

The chain couples TRBV5-5 to TRBJ2-7; tentative D call: TRBD2 (5 bases). The CDR3 length is 15 residues. Trimming took 3 bases from V and 0 from J, leaving 13 bases between them. Germline lookup yields CDR1 SGHKS and CDR2 YYEKEE (reference sequence). CDR3 residues: CASSSGKESSYEQYF. CDR3 coding DNA: TGTGCCAGCAGCTCGGGAAAGGAGAGCTCCTACGAGCAGTACTTC.

V and J are TRBV11-2 and TRBJ1-1, with D possibly TRBD1 on 6 matching bases. The CDR3 consists of 12 residues. CDR1 is SGHAT, CDR2 FQNNGV, per germline. V lost 4 bases to trimming and J lost 5 bases, with 8 bases between them. This CDR3 is CASSYRETEAFF. CDR3 in DNA: TGTGCCAGCAGCTACAGGGAGACTGAAGCTTTCTTT.

V gene TRBV6-5 combines with J gene TRBJ2-2; 8 nucleotides agree with TRBD1. CDR1 MNHEY and CDR2 SVGAGI come from the germline V gene. This CDR3 region has 15 residues. V shed 5 bases, J shed 3 bases, and the junction held 5 bases outside the gene matches. As DNA, the CDR3 is TGTGCCAGCAGTCTCCAGACAGGGGACACCGGGGAGCTGTTTTTT. It is translated as CASSLQTGDTGELFF.

This clone was counted only a few times. The chain joins TRBV7-9 to TRBJ1-6; D not certain. The CDR3 has 16 residues. The germline V and J ends were trimmed by 4 bases and 0 bases, with 10 bases remaining between them. The V gene's germline CDR1 is SEHNR and CDR2 FQNEAQ (reference sequence). In DNA form, the CDR3 reads TGTGCCAGCAGCTCAACAAGGAGCTCCTATAATTCACCCCTCCACTTT. Translation gives CASSSTRSSYNSPLHF.

The J gene is TRBJ1-5, the V gene TRBV6-2 or TRBV6-3; D is perhaps TRBD1 (6 bases). The CDR3 is 12 residues long. CDR1 is MNHEY, CDR2 SVGEGT, per germline. V was clipped by 6 bases and J by 9 bases, with 12 bases between them. CDR3 loop: CASSRTGRPQHF. Here the CDR3 DNA reads TGTGCCAGCAGCCGAACAGGGCGGCCCCAGCATTTT.

The J gene is TRBJ1-2, the V gene TRBV3-1 (or the pseudogene TRBV3-2), with D possibly being TRBD1 (6 bases). The CDR3 runs to 15 residues. V shed 0 bases and J shed 6 bases, with 14 bases lying between them. CDR1 and CDR2 from the germline V gene are LGHDT and YNNKEL (reference sequence). CDR3 DNA sequence: TGTGCCAGCAGCCAAGATATTAAAGGGGGTGATGGCTACACCTTC. Amino acids: CASSQDIKGGDGYTF.

V usage is TRBV25-1 and J usage is TRBJ2-2; 7 bases are a match to TRBD1. CDR1 and CDR2 from the germline V gene are MGHDK and SYGVNS. V shed 4 bases, J shed 4 bases, and the junction held 12 bases outside the gene matches. The CDR3 contains 17 residues. CDR3 bases: TGTGCCAGCAGTGGACAGGGTCTAACGCGGAGCACCGGGGAGCTGTTTTTT. The encoded protein is CASSGQGLTRSTGELFF.

The chain uses TRBV12-3 or TRBV12-4 and TRBJ2-7; D ambiguous. The CDR3 extends over 12 amino acids. V was cut by 2 bases and J by 6 bases, with 8 bases left in between. CDR3 sequence: CASSLNGGEQYF. The CDR3 DNA is TGTGCCAGCAGTTTAAATGGCGGCGAGCAGTACTTC.

The V call is TRBV5-1, the J call TRBJ1-1; maybe TRBD1 (5 bases). CDR1 and CDR2 from the germline V gene are SGHRS and YFSETQ. The ends were cut back, 4 bases at V and 5 bases at J, with 15 bases in the middle. This CDR3 comprises 14 residues. In DNA, the CDR3 is TGCGCCAGCAGCGCCAGGGTTGGGTCGACTGAAGCTTTCTTT. Translated, it gives CASSARVGSTEAFF.

The genes are TRBV19 and TRBJ2-5; 10 nucleotides agree with TRBD2. V lost 5 bases, J lost 4 bases, and 4 bases stayed unmatched. CDR1 and CDR2 (germline): LNHDA, SQIVND (reference sequence). The CDR3 is made up of 14 amino acids. The CDR3 coding sequence is TGTGCCAGTAGTCCTCAGCGGGGGGGAGAGACCCAGTACTTC. This translates into CASSPQRGGETQYF.

The chain has TRBV6-2 or TRBV6-3 and TRBJ2-3; 9 positions match TRBD2. With 5 bases clipped from V and 1 base from J, the junction kept 4 bases outside the gene matches. This CDR3 is 15 amino acids long. CDR1 is MNHEY, CDR2 SVGEGT, per germline. The CDR3 bases are TGTGCCAGCAGTGTGGCGGGGGGGGGCACAGATACGCAGTATTTT. It yields the protein CASSVAGGGTDTQYF.

A single count supports this clone. The chain has TRBV5-1 and TRBJ1-4; maybe TRBD1 (5 bases). The CDR3 has 14 amino acids. Germline CDR1 and CDR2: SGHRS and YFSETQ. The V end lost 4 bases, the J end lost 2 bases, and 9 bases lay between the germline ends. CDR3 protein: CASSKGNTNEKLFF. The CDR3 bases are TGCGCCAGCAGCAAGGGGAATACTAATGAAAAACTGTTTTTT.

This clone was detected a few times. The chain is built from TRBV10-1 and TRBJ1-3, with TRBD1 identical over 8 bases. CDR3 length: 17 residues. V gave up 5 bases and J gave up 0 bases; unmatched junction bases: 9. The germline gives CDR1 WNHNN, CDR2 SYGVQD (reference sequence). The CDR3 is CASSPFSGQASGNTIYF. The CDR3 DNA reads as TGCGCCAGCAGTCCTTTTTCGGGACAGGCCTCTGGAAACACCATATATTTT.

The chain is built from TRBV5-1 and TRBJ1-2; maybe TRBD1 (6 bases). This CDR3 has 13 residues. The ends were cut back, 6 bases at V and 4 bases at J, with 13 bases in the middle. Per germline, CDR1 SGHRS and CDR2 YFSETQ. The CDR3 reads CASNDGQSYGYTF. CDR3 coding DNA: TGCGCCAGCAACGACGGACAGTCCTATGGCTACACCTTC.

This sequence joins TRBV24-1 and TRBJ1-1; 12 nucleotides agree with TRBD1. Germline CDR1 reads KGHDR; CDR2 reads SFDVKD. CDR3 length equals 16 residues. The V segment lost 5 bases and the J segment 3 bases; nucleotides outside the gene matches: 6. CDR3 region: CATSVGTGGLDTEAFF. The CDR3 DNA reads as TGTGCCACCAGTGTCGGGACAGGGGGCTTAGACACTGAAGCTTTCTTT.

The genes are TRBV18 and TRBJ1-2, with D unresolved. Germline loops: CDR1 KGHSH, CDR2 LQKENI. CDR3 length equals 13 residues. The ends were cut back, 0 bases at V and 6 bases at J, with 8 bases in the middle. CDR3 sequence (DNA): TGTGCCAGCTCACCACCGGAGCAAAATGGCTACACCTTC. It yields the protein CASSPPEQNGYTF.

V is TRBV5-1 and J is TRBJ1-1; D ambiguous. Germline V lookup: CDR1 SGHRS, CDR2 YFSETQ. CDR3 length: 13 amino acids. V gave up 4 bases and J gave up 1 base, with 8 bases separating them. Written as DNA, the CDR3 is TGCGCCAGCAGCCCGAGGAGGAACACTGAAGCTTTCTTT. Its translation: CASSPRRNTEAFF.

V and J are TRBV2 and TRBJ2-7, with 8 bases that match TRBD2. V lost 1 base, J lost 4 bases, and 6 bases stayed unmatched. CDR3 length: 15 residues. Per germline, CDR1 SNHLY and CDR2 FYNNEI. The CDR3 nucleotides are TGTGCCAGCAGTGAAGGGGAAGCGGGGGTTTACGAGCAGTACTTC. Amino acids: CASSEGEAGVYEQYF.